One sample yielded the 9 T cell receptor beta chains listed below, sequenced in a study of cytomegalovirus exposure and HLA in healthy donors. The PCR made use of 60 Vbeta and 13 Jbeta primers. Measured with immunoSEQ multiplex PCR; TCRdb has only the in-frame clones, and not every one. The data contain about 130,000 clones, around 82% of them seen just once; the ten biggest clones take up around 1.3%. Material for sequencing was PBMCs. Receptors were obtained from a female donor in good health and CMV-seronegative.

V usage is TRBV9 and J usage is TRBJ2-2, with D unresolved. The V gene lost 3 bases and the J gene lost 8 bases, with 14 bases spanning the gap. Per germline, CDR1 SGDLS and CDR2 YYNGEE. The length of the CDR3 is 14 residues. In nucleotides, the CDR3 is TGTGCCAGCAGCGCCCCTGGGCCCCGAGGGGAGCTGTTTTTT. Its translation: CASSAPGPRGELFF.

The CDR3 loop is CASSPSGNSYEQYF. Written as DNA, the CDR3 is TGTGCCAGCAGCCCCTCAGGGAACTCCTACGAGCAGTACTTC. The chain has TRBV11-1 and TRBJ2-7, with D tentatively TRBD1 (5 bases). The CDR3 extends over 14 amino acids. Germline V gives CDR1 SGHAT, CDR2 FQDESV (reference sequence). V gave up 5 bases and J gave up 0 bases, with 11 bases separating them.

On this clone: An end of the junction differs from the germline gene, which may be a read error. The V gene is TRBV7-9, the J gene TRBJ2-3; tentatively, D is TRBD1 (5 bases). The CDR3 loop spans 11 amino acids. Germline CDR1 is SEHNR and CDR2 is FQNEAQ (reference sequence). CDR3 region: CSSSSWGGQYF. CDR3 bases: TGTTCCAGCAGCTCCTGGGGCGGGCAGTATTTT.

This chain joins TRBV30 and TRBJ2-4; the match to TRBD2 covers 12 bases. CDR1 is GTSNPN, CDR2 SVGIG, per germline (reference sequence). With 3 bases clipped from V and 2 bases from J, the junction kept 2 bases outside the gene matches. The CDR3 totals 15 residues. The CDR3 sequence: CAWSGTSGSKNIQYF. The CDR3 nucleotides are TGTGCCTGGAGCGGGACTAGCGGGTCCAAAAACATTCAGTACTTC.

The V gene is TRBV27, the J gene TRBJ2-3, with TRBD2 matching over 9 bases. The V gene's germline CDR1 is MNHEY and CDR2 SMNVEV (reference sequence). Germline trimming cut 5 bases from V and 6 bases from J; bases unmatched to any gene: 12. CDR3 length equals 16 residues. The CDR3: CASSASLREGRDTQYF. The CDR3 region has the DNA TGTGCCAGCAGTGCCAGCTTGCGGGAGGGAAGGGATACGCAGTATTTT.

V is TRBV27 and J is TRBJ2-5; TRBD1 matches 8 bases. Per the germline V gene, CDR1 is MNHEY and CDR2 is SMNVEV (reference sequence). The CDR3 has 13 residues. V shed 5 bases and J 7 bases; nucleotides not matched to a gene: 6. This CDR3 is CASSPDRGWTQYF. The CDR3 nucleotides are TGTGCCAGCAGTCCCGACAGGGGATGGACCCAGTACTTC.

V gene TRBV6-1 combines with J gene TRBJ2-3, with D uncertain. Germline V gene sequence: CDR1 MNHNS, CDR2 SASEGT. Trimming pared 8 bases from V and 9 bases from J, leaving 12 bases between. The CDR3 has 11 residues. This CDR3 is CASLSFPTQYF. The CDR3 DNA reads as TGTGCCAGCCTTAGCTTCCCAACGCAGTATTTT.

This chain links TRBV30 with TRBJ2-7; 7 bases line up with TRBD1. The CDR3 sequence is 13 residues long. After removal of 4 bases from V and 6 bases from J, the junction contained 9 bases not matched to a gene. Germline V gives CDR1 GTSNPN, CDR2 SVGIG (reference sequence). CDR3 in amino acids: CAWIRDRAGEQYF. The CDR3 DNA is TGTGCCTGGATAAGAGACAGGGCCGGCGAGCAGTACTTC.

This chain joins TRBV4-2 and TRBJ2-5, with TRBD2 matching over 8 bases. V lost 3 bases and J lost 5; bases outside the gene matches: 11. CDR3 length: 16 residues. Germline CDR1 reads LGHNA; CDR2 reads YNFKEQ. CDR3 amino acids: CASSHPGLGERETQYF. CDR3 coding DNA: TGTGCCAGCAGCCATCCGGGACTAGGAGAGAGGGAGACCCAGTACTTC.